This TCR beta chain was obtained from a study of cytomegalovirus exposure and HLA in healthy donors. Study information: Sequencing of 150 million to 200 million T cells in an earlier analysis found 90 million to 120 million unique TCR beta sequences. Overall study findings and caveats: Because they were indistinguishable, some V segments, including TRBV6-2 and TRBV6-3, were excluded.

CDR1 and CDR2 (germline): SGHTA, FQGNSA. The V and J ends lost 5 bases and 8 bases, in that order; junction bases with no gene match: 3. This CDR3 is built from 13 residues. Notes on this clone: Its antigen is not known.

Both 60 Vbeta primers and 13 Jbeta primers went into the PCR. The method was immunoSEQ multiplex PCR; TCRdb's version includes in-frame clones alone and lacks a portion of them. The table records 200,000 or so clones, around 80% of them present only once. The genes are TRBV7-2 and TRBJ1-6; 7 bases are shared with TRBD1. This sequence was found in a woman younger than 30 in good health and CMV-seropositive. The specimen was PBMCs. The CDR3 DNA follows: TGTGCCAGCAGCACCACAGGGGATTCACCCCTCCACTTT. This codes for CASSTTGDSPLHF.